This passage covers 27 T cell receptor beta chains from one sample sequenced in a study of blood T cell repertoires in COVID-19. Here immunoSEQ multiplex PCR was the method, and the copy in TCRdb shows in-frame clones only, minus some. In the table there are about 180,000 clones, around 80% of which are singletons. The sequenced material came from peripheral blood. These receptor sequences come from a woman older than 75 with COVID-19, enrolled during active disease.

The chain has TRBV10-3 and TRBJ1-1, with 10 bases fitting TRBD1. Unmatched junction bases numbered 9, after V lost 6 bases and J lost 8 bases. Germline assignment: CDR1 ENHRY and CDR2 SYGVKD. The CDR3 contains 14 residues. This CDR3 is CAISGTGALGEAFF. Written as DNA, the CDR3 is TGTGCCATCAGCGGGACAGGGGCATTAGGGGAAGCTTTCTTT.

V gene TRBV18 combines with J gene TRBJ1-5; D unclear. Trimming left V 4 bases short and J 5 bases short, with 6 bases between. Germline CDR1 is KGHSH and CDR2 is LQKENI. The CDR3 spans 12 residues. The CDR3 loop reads CASSRIDQPQHF. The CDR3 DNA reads TGTGCCAGCTCACGCATAGATCAGCCCCAGCATTTT.

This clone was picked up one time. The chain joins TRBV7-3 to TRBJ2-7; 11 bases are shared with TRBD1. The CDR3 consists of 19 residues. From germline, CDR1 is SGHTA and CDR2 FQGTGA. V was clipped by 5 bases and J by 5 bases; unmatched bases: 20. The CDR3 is CASSARTGGRLPPRDEQYF. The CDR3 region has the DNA TGTGCCAGCAGCGCCCGGACAGGGGGCCGACTACCCCCACGGGACGAGCAGTACTTC. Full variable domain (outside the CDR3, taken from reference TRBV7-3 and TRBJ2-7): GAGVSQTPSNKVTEKGKYVELRCDPISGHTALYWYRQSLGQGPEFLIYFQGTGAADDSGLPNDRFFAVRPEGSVSTLKIQRTERGDSAVYLCASSARTGGRLPPRDEQYFGPGTRLTVT.

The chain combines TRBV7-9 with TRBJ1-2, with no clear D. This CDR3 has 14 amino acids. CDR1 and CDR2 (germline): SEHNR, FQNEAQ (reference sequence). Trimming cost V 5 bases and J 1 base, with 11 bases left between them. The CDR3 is CASSPSVVNYGYTF. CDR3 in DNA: TGTGCCAGCAGCCCGAGCGTGGTTAACTATGGCTACACCTTC.

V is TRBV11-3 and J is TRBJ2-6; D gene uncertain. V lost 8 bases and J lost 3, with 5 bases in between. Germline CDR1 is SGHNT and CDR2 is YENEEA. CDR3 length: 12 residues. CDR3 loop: CASQIGANVLTF. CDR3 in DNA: TGTGCCAGCCAAATTGGGGCCAACGTCCTGACTTTC.

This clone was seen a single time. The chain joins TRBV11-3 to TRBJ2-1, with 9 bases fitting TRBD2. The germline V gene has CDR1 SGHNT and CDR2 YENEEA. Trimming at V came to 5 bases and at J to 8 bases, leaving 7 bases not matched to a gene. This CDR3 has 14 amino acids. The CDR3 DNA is TGTGCCAGCAGCCCCGCGGGGGGGGCAGATGAGCAGTTCTTC. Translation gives CASSPAGGADEQFF.

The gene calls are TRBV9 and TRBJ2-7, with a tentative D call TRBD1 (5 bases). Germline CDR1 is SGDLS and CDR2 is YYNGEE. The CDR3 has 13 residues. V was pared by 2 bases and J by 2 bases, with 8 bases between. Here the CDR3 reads CASSVEDTYEQYF. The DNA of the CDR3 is TGTGCCAGCAGCGTTGAGGACACCTACGAGCAGTACTTC.

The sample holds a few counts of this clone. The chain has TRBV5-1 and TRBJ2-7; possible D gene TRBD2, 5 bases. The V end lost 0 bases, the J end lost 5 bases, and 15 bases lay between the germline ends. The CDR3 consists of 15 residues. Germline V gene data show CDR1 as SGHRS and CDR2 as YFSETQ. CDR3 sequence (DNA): TGCGCCAGCAGCTTGGAATATGGGGAGTTGGACGAGCAGTACTTC. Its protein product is CASSLEYGELDEQYF.

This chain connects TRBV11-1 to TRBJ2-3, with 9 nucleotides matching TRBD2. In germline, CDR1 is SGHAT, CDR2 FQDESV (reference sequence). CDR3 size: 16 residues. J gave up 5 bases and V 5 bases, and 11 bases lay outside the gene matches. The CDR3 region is CASSPNAGGLQDTQYF. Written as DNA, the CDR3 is TGTGCCAGCAGCCCGAACGCGGGAGGGTTGCAAGATACGCAGTATTTT.

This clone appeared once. The CDR3 nucleotides are TGTGCCAGCAGCCGCTCCCGACAGTACGAGCAGTACTTC. Protein sequence: CASSRSRQYEQYF. The J gene is TRBJ2-7, the V gene TRBV11-3, with D tentatively TRBD1 (5 bases). The germline gives CDR1 SGHNT, CDR2 YENEEA. V dropped 5 bases and J dropped 4 bases, with 12 bases sitting between them. The CDR3 spans 13 residues.

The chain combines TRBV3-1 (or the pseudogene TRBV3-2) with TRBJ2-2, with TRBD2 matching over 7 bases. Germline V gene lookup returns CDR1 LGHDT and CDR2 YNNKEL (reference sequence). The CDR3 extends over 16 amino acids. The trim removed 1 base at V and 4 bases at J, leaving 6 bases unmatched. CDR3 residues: CASSQVGGSVTGELFF. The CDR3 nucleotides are TGTGCCAGCAGCCAAGTGGGCGGGAGTGTCACCGGGGAGCTGTTTTTT.

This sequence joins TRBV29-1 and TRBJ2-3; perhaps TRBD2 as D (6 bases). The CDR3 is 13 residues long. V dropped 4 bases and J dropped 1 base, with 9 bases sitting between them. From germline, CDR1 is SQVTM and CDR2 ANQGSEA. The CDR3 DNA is TGCAGCGTTGGGGTAGCGGGCACAGATACGCAGTATTTT. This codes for CSVGVAGTDTQYF.

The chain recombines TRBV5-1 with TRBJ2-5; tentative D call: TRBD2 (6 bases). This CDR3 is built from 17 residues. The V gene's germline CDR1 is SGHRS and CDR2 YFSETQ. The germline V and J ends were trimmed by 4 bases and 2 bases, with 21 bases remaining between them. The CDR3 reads CASSAPPQRALQETQYF. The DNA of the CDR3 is TGCGCCAGCAGCGCCCCGCCCCAGCGGGCCCTACAAGAGACCCAGTACTTC.

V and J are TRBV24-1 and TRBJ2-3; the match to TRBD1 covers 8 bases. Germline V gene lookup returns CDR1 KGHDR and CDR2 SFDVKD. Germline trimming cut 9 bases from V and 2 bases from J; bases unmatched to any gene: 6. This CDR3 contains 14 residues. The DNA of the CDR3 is TGTGCCACCGGAAAGGACAGGGTCACAGATACGCAGTATTTT. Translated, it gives CATGKDRVTDTQYF.

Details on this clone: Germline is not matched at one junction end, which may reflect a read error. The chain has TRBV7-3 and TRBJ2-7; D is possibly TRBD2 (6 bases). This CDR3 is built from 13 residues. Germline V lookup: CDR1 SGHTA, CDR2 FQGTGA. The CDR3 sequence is CASSPHPAGRTHF. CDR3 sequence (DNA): TGTGCCAGCAGCCCCCACCCGGCCGGGAGAACGCACTTC.

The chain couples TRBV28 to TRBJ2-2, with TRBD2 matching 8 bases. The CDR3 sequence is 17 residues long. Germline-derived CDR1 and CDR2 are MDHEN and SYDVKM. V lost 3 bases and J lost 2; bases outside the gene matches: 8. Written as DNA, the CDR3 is TGTGCCAGCAGTTTTTCTGGCGGGAGGCGTAACACCGGGGAGCTGTTTTTT. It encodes CASSFSGGRRNTGELFF.

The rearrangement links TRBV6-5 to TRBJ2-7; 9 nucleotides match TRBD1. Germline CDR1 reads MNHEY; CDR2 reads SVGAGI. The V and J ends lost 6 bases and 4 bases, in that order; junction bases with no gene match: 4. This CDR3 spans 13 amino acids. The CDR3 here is CASRGQGWYEQYF. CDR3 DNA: TGTGCCAGCAGGGGACAGGGATGGTACGAGCAGTACTTC.

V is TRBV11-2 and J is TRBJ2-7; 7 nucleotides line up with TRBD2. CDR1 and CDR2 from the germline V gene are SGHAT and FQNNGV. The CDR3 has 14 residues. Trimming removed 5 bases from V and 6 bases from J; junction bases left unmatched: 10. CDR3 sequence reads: CASSTPRGGTEQYF. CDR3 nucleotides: TGTGCCAGCAGCACCCCTCGGGGAGGGACCGAGCAGTACTTC.

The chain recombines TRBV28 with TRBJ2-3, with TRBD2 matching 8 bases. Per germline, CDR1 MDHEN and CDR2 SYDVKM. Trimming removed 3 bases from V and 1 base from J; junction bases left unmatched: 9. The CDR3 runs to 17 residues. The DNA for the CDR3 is TGTGCCAGCAGTTTTTGGTCGGGAGGGCCGGGCACAGATACGCAGTATTTT. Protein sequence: CASSFWSGGPGTDTQYF.

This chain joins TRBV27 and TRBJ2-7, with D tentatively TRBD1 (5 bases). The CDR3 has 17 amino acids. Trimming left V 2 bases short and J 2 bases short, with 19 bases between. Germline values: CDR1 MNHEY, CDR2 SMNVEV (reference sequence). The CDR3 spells CASSLIVGAGLAYEQYF. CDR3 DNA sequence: TGTGCCAGCAGTTTAATAGTGGGTGCAGGGTTGGCCTACGAGCAGTACTTC.

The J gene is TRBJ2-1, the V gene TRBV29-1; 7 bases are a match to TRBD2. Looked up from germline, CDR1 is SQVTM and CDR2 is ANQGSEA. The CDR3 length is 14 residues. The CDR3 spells CSSLGVAGHNEQFF. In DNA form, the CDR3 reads TGCAGTTCCTTGGGGGTAGCGGGTCACAATGAGCAGTTCTTC.

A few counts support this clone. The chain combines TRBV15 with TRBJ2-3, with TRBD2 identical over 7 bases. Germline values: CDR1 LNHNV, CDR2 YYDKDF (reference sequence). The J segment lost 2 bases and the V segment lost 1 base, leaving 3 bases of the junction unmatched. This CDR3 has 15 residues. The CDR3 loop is CATSRGAGNTDTQYF. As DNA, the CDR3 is TGTGCCACCAGCAGAGGAGCGGGGAACACAGATACGCAGTATTTT.

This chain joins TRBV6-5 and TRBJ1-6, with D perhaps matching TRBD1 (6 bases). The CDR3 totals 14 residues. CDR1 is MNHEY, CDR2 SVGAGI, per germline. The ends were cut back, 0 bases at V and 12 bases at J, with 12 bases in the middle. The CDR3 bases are TGTGCCAGCAGTTACTCGGGGGGGCGAGGACCCCTCCACTTT. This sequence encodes CASSYSGGRGPLHF.

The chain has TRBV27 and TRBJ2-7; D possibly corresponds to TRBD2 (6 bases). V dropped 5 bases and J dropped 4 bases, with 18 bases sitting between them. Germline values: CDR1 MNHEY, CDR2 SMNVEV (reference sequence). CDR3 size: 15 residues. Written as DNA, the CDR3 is TGTGCCAGCAGTGGAACCGGGACTGGAATATACGAGCAGTACTTC. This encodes CASSGTGTGIYEQYF.

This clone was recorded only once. CDR3 in amino acids: CASSSGQGAGADTQYF. The CDR3 bases are TGTGCCAGCAGCTCCGGACAGGGGGCAGGGGCAGATACGCAGTATTTT. The rearrangement joins TRBV11-2 to TRBJ2-3, with 11 nucleotides matching TRBD1. With V trimmed by 4 bases and J by 4 bases, 7 bases remained unmatched. This CDR3 has 16 residues. Germline lookup yields CDR1 SGHAT and CDR2 FQNNGV.

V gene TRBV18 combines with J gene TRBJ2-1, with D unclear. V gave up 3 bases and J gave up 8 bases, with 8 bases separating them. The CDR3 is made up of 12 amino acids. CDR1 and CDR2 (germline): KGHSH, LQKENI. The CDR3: CASSPASDEQFF. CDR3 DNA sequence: TGTGCCAGCTCACCCGCTTCGGATGAGCAGTTCTTC.

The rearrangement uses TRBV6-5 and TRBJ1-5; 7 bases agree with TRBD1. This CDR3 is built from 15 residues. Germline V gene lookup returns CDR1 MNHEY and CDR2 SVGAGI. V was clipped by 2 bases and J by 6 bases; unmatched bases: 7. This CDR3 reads CASSYGQGDLQPQHF. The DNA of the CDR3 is TGTGCCAGCAGTTACGGTCAGGGGGATCTTCAGCCCCAGCATTTT.